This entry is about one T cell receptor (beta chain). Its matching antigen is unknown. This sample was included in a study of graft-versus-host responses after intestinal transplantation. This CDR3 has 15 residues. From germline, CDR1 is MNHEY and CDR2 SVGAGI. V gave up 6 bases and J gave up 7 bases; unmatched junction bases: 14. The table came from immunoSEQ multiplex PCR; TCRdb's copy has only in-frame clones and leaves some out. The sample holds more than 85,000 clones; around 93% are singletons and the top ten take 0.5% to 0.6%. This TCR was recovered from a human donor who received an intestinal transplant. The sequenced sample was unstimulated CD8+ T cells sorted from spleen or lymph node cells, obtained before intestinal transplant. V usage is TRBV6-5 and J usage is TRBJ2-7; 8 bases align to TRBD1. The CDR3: CASRGTGGWPGEQYF. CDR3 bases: TGTGCCAGCAGGGGGACAGGAGGGTGGCCAGGGGAGCAGTACTTC.